These 9 T cell receptor beta chains share one sample of origin, sequenced in a study of beta chain features in type 1 diabetes. Every isolated RNA sample was fully reverse transcribed, so sequencing captured expressed TCRB transcripts. Assay: immunoSEQ multiplex PCR; the TCRdb copy retains only in-frame clones and omits some. The sample shows hundreds of thousands of clones, roughly an eighth of them seen only once. Which antigens these TCRs recognize remains unknown. General observations from the study: There was a moderate but significant shortening of TCRB CDR3s in all four CD4+ subsets of Type 1 diabetes patients.

Sequenced: naive CD4+ T cells from blood. These receptors were obtained from a man aged 25-45 years with type 1 diabetes.

The rearrangement uses TRBV7-2 and TRBJ2-3; D uncertain. Germline V CDR1 and CDR2: SGHTA, FQGNSA. This CDR3 has 12 amino acids. V lost 1 base and J lost 5, with 4 bases in between. The CDR3 protein is CASSLDLDTQYF. The CDR3 bases are TGTGCCAGCAGCTTAGACTTAGATACGCAGTATTTT. Combining the CDR3 with reference TRBV7-2 and TRBJ2-3 gives the whole variable domain GAGVSQSPSNKVTEKGKDVELRCDPISGHTALYWYRQSLGQGLEFLIYFQGNSAPDKSGLPSDRFSAERTGGSVSTLTIQRTQQEDSAVYLCASSLDLDTQYFGPGTRLTVL.

This clone was counted a few times. The chain uses TRBV18 and TRBJ2-5, with 9 bases identical to TRBD1. V trimming: 3 bases; J trimming: 2 bases; junction bases outside the gene matches: 1. This CDR3 contains 14 residues. The V gene's germline CDR1 is KGHSH and CDR2 LQKENI. CDR3 sequence (DNA): TGTGCCAGCTCACCGACAGGGGGGCAAGAGACCCAGTACTTC. Amino acid sequence: CASSPTGGQETQYF.

The V call is TRBV7-9, the J call TRBJ2-5, with 10 positions matching TRBD2. The end of the DNA is better explained by TRBJ2-7, so the J call may be wrong. Germline V gene lookup returns CDR1 SEHNR and CDR2 FQNEAQ (reference sequence). CDR3 length equals 15 residues. CDR3 sequence: CASEGLAGVSYEQYF. For the CDR3, the DNA is TGTGCCAGCGAGGGGCTAGCGGGAGTGTCCTACGAGCAGTACTTC.

The V call is TRBV9, the J call TRBJ2-5; D unclear. The V and J ends lost 4 bases and 3 bases respectively, with 13 bases between them. The CDR3 is 14 amino acids. Germline V lookup: CDR1 SGDLS, CDR2 YYNGEE. The DNA for the CDR3 is TGTGCCAGCAGCCCTCAGGCAGGAAAAGAGACCCAGTACTTC. Protein: CASSPQAGKETQYF. The whole variable domain, remainder taken from reference TRBV9 and TRBJ2-5, is DSGVTQTPKHLITATGQRVTLRCSPRSGDLSVYWYQQSLDQGLQFLIQYYNGEERAKGNILERFSAQQFPDLHSELNLSSLELGDSALYFCASSPQAGKETQYFGPGTRLLVL.

The chain has TRBV4-2 and TRBJ2-3, with TRBD1 matching over 11 bases. Losses at the gene ends were 6 bases for V and 1 base for J; bases not matched to a gene: 3. The CDR3 is made up of 15 amino acids. Germline V gene lookup returns CDR1 LGHNA and CDR2 YNFKEQ. CDR3 amino acids: CASSRTGGGTDTQYF. In DNA, the CDR3 is TGTGCCAGCAGTCGGACAGGGGGCGGCACAGATACGCAGTATTTT.

This clone was counted only a few times. The V call is TRBV14, the J call TRBJ2-7; 10 nucleotides agree with TRBD2. The V and J ends lost 5 bases and 5 bases, in that order; junction bases with no gene match: 9. CDR3 length: 15 residues. CDR1 and CDR2 (germline): SGHDN, FVKESK. This CDR3 is CASSTYPSGRNEQYF. The CDR3 DNA reads TGTGCCAGCAGCACCTATCCTAGCGGGAGAAACGAGCAGTACTTC.

In its sample, this clone was seen a few times. The chain combines TRBV7-2 with TRBJ2-1, with 9 bases fitting TRBD2. Germline loops: CDR1 SGHTA, CDR2 FQGNSA. V lost 5 bases and J lost 0; bases outside the gene matches: 5. CDR3 length equals 16 residues. The CDR3 loop reads CASSAGLAISYNEQFF. DNA of the CDR3: TGTGCCAGCAGCGCCGGACTAGCGATCTCCTACAATGAGCAGTTCTTC. The entire variable domain, with the rest obtained from reference TRBV7-2 and TRBJ2-1, is as follows: GAGVSQSPSNKVTEKGKDVELRCDPISGHTALYWYRQSLGQGLEFLIYFQGNSAPDKSGLPSDRFSAERTGGSVSTLTIQRTQQEDSAVYLCASSAGLAISYNEQFFGPGTRLTVL.

This clone showed up just a few times. The V and J genes are TRBV7-2 and TRBJ2-1, with D unclear. Germline CDR1 SGHTA, CDR2 FQGNSA. The CDR3 is made up of 13 amino acids. V was clipped by 3 bases and J by 8 bases, with 11 bases between them. CDR3 amino acids: CASSFVLSDEQFF. In nucleotides, the CDR3 is TGTGCCAGCAGCTTTGTATTGTCAGATGAGCAGTTCTTC.

The chain has TRBV2 and TRBJ1-5, with D uncertain. Between the trimmed V and J ends, which lost 3 bases and 12 bases, there was a span of 12 bases. The germline V gene encodes CDR1 SNHLY and CDR2 FYNNEI. CDR3 length: 12 amino acids. Here the CDR3 DNA reads TGTGCCAGCAGTGACCGTGTCCAGGTCCAGCATTTT. This gives the protein CASSDRVQVQHF.